This is a list of T cell receptor beta chains from one sample in a study of shared clonotypes between healthy human individuals. Clones were sequenced by immunoSEQ multiplex PCR, and TCRdb holds only the in-frame ones, with some missing. This sample has about 2 million clones; approximately 94% occur once, and the top ten carry 1% to 1.5%. Sequenced material: naive CD8+ T cells sorted from blood. These receptors were collected from a man in his late teens or twenties in good health. Both conserved end residues are part of each CDR3. The D gene is left open where the match is weak. The size entry is marked missing in some rows and otherwise reads once, few, many or a size class.

CDR3 length: 15; D gene: TRBD1; clone size: -; V gene: TRBV27; J gene: TRBJ1-1; CDR3 protein: CASSKSTGVSTEAFF; CDR3 DNA: TGTGCCAGCAGTAAATCGACAGGGGTGAGCACTGAAGCTTTCTTT
CDR3 length: 13; D gene: -; clone size: -; V gene: TRBV13; J gene: TRBJ1-1; CDR3 protein: CASSSRRVTEAFF; CDR3 DNA: TGTGCCAGCAGCTCCCGGCGGGTCACTGAAGCTTTCTTT
CDR3 length: 14; D gene: -; clone size: few; V gene: TRBV4-1; J gene: TRBJ1-1; CDR3 protein: CASSQSGVDTEAFF; CDR3 DNA: TGCGCCAGCAGTCAATCAGGGGTTGACACTGAAGCTTTCTTT
CDR3 length: 16; D gene: TRBD2; clone size: -; V gene: TRBV7-9; J gene: TRBJ2-7; CDR3 protein: CASSLALLAGGDEQYF; CDR3 DNA: TGTGCCAGCAGCTTAGCTCTACTAGCGGGAGGAGACGAGCAGTACTTC
CDR3 length: 14; D gene: TRBD2; clone size: -; V gene: TRBV4-2; J gene: TRBJ2-1; CDR3 protein: CASSQELAGDEQFF; CDR3 DNA: TGTGCCAGCAGCCAAGAGCTAGCGGGAGATGAGCAGTTCTTC
CDR3 length: 12; D gene: -; clone size: -; V gene: TRBV5-8; J gene: TRBJ1-1; CDR3 protein: CASSLEYAEAFF; CDR3 DNA: TGTGCCAGCAGCTTGGAATACGCTGAAGCTTTCTTT
CDR3 length: 14; D gene: -; clone size: few; V gene: TRBV27; J gene: TRBJ1-1; CDR3 protein: CASSTRILHTEAFF; CDR3 DNA: TGTGCCAGCAGTACTCGCATACTCCACACTGAAGCTTTCTTT
CDR3 length: 14; D gene: TRBD1; clone size: once; V gene: TRBV15; J gene: TRBJ2-5; CDR3 protein: CATMPGQGLKTQYF; CDR3 DNA: TGTGCCACCATGCCGGGACAGGGTTTGAAGACCCAGTACTTC
CDR3 length: 17; D gene: TRBD2; clone size: -; V gene: TRBV11-2; J gene: TRBJ2-1; CDR3 protein: CASSPSGGQSSYNEQFF; CDR3 DNA: TGTGCCAGCAGCCCTAGCGGGGGGCAGAGCTCCTACAATGAGCAGTTCTTC
CDR3 length: 15; D gene: TRBD2; clone size: -; V gene: TRBV5-4; J gene: TRBJ2-3; CDR3 protein: CASSLWTSGTDTQYF; CDR3 DNA: TGTGCCAGCAGCTTGTGGACTAGCGGGACAGATACGCAGTATTTT
CDR3 length: 15; D gene: -; clone size: -; V gene: TRBV7-9; J gene: TRBJ2-7; CDR3 protein: CASSSYPDSLYEQYF; CDR3 DNA: TGTGCCAGCAGCTCGTACCCCGACAGTCTCTACGAGCAGTACTTC
CDR3 length: 14; D gene: TRBD1; clone size: -; V gene: TRBV5-6; J gene: TRBJ2-7; CDR3 protein: CASSPDRVEDEQYF; CDR3 DNA: TGTGCCAGCAGCCCCGACAGGGTGGAGGACGAGCAGTACTTC
CDR3 length: 18; D gene: TRBD1; clone size: once; V gene: TRBV11-2; J gene: TRBJ2-4; CDR3 protein: CASSLSRDSRISKNIQYF; CDR3 DNA: TGTGCCAGCAGCTTATCTCGGGACAGTAGAATATCCAAAAACATTCAGTACTTC
CDR3 length: 15; D gene: TRBD1; clone size: -; V gene: TRBV15; J gene: TRBJ2-1; CDR3 protein: CATSTTGTEYNEQFF; CDR3 DNA: TGTGCCACCAGCACCACAGGGACAGAATACAATGAGCAGTTCTTC
CDR3 length: 12; D gene: -; clone size: -; V gene: TRBV21-1; J gene: TRBJ2-7; CDR3 protein: CASSKGGDPQYF; CDR3 DNA: TGTGCCAGCAGCAAAGGTGGGGACCCGCAGTACTTC
CDR3 length: 14; D gene: TRBD1; clone size: -; V gene: TRBV30; J gene: TRBJ1-2; CDR3 protein: CAWSGTGLDYGYTF; CDR3 DNA: TGTGCCTGGAGTGGGACAGGGCTTGACTATGGCTACACCTTC
CDR3 length: 12; D gene: TRBD1; clone size: -; V gene: TRBV29-1; J gene: TRBJ2-7; CDR3 protein: CSVGDRDYEQYF; CDR3 DNA: TGCAGCGTTGGGGACAGGGACTACGAGCAGTACTTC
CDR3 length: 14; D gene: -; clone size: -; V gene: TRBV27; J gene: TRBJ2-3; CDR3 protein: CASSSPLGVDTQYF; CDR3 DNA: TGTGCCAGCAGTTCCCCTTTGGGAGTAGATACGCAGTATTTT
CDR3 length: 16; D gene: -; clone size: -; V gene: TRBV27; J gene: TRBJ2-5; CDR3 protein: CASSLRGEGLQETQYF; CDR3 DNA: TGTGCCAGCAGTTTAAGGGGGGAGGGGCTCCAAGAGACCCAGTACTTC
CDR3 length: 14; D gene: -; clone size: -; V gene: TRBV13; J gene: TRBJ2-7; CDR3 protein: CASSSSVPGDEQYF; CDR3 DNA: TGTGCCAGCAGCTCTAGCGTGCCGGGCGACGAGCAGTACTTC
CDR3 length: 16; D gene: -; clone size: once; V gene: TRBV6-5; J gene: TRBJ2-7; CDR3 protein: CASSYPARDGTYEQYF; CDR3 DNA: TGTGCCAGCAGTTACCCTGCCCGGGACGGCACCTACGAGCAGTACTTC
CDR3 length: 14; D gene: -; clone size: -; V gene: TRBV4-1; J gene: TRBJ2-3; CDR3 protein: CASSLDGGTDTQYF; CDR3 DNA: TGCGCCAGCAGCCTCGACGGGGGCACAGATACGCAGTATTTT
CDR3 length: 15; D gene: TRBD1; clone size: -; V gene: TRBV27; J gene: TRBJ2-7; CDR3 protein: CATSPGAGGGYEQYF; CDR3 DNA: TGTGCCACCAGTCCCGGGGCAGGGGGCGGGTACGAGCAGTACTTC
CDR3 length: 16; D gene: TRBD1; clone size: -; V gene: TRBV6-4; J gene: TRBJ1-1; CDR3 protein: CASSLSKGADATEAFF; CDR3 DNA: TGTGCCAGCAGTCTGAGTAAGGGGGCGGATGCCACTGAAGCTTTCTTT
CDR3 length: 12; D gene: -; clone size: -; V gene: TRBV29-1; J gene: TRBJ2-7; CDR3 protein: CSFGARMGEQYF; CDR3 DNA: TGCAGCTTTGGGGCGCGAATGGGGGAGCAGTACTTC
CDR3 length: 15; D gene: -; clone size: -; V gene: TRBV5-6; J gene: TRBJ2-3; CDR3 protein: CASSLGGEGPDTQYF; CDR3 DNA: TGTGCCAGCAGCTTGGGGGGTGAGGGACCAGATACGCAGTATTTT
CDR3 length: 15; D gene: TRBD1; clone size: -; V gene: TRBV27; J gene: TRBJ1-5; CDR3 protein: CASSLSGTGKAPQHF; CDR3 DNA: TGTGCCAGCAGTTTATCGGGGACAGGTAAGGCGCCCCAGCATTTT
CDR3 length: 13; D gene: -; clone size: -; V gene: TRBV27; J gene: TRBJ2-7; CDR3 protein: CASSLIPNYEQYF; CDR3 DNA: TGTGCCAGCAGTTTAATCCCAAACTACGAGCAGTACTTC
CDR3 length: 14; D gene: -; clone size: -; V gene: TRBV5-6; J gene: TRBJ2-7; CDR3 protein: CASSWGYASYEQYF; CDR3 DNA: TGTGCCAGCAGCTGGGGTTACGCATCCTACGAGCAGTACTTC
CDR3 length: 14; D gene: -; clone size: -; V gene: TRBV6-5; J gene: TRBJ2-7; CDR3 protein: CASSSPGLNYEQYF; CDR3 DNA: TGTGCCAGCAGTTCCCCGGGACTGAACTACGAGCAGTACTTC
CDR3 length: 15; D gene: -; clone size: -; V gene: TRBV9; J gene: TRBJ1-3; CDR3 protein: CASSLDGNSGNTIYF; CDR3 DNA: TGTGCCAGCAGCCTGGACGGGAACTCTGGAAACACCATATATTTT
CDR3 length: 15; D gene: -; clone size: -; V gene: TRBV29-1; J gene: TRBJ2-5; CDR3 protein: CSVEGQDFLEETQYF; CDR3 DNA: TGCAGCGTTGAAGGGCAGGACTTCTTGGAAGAGACCCAGTACTTC
CDR3 length: 15; D gene: -; clone size: -; V gene: TRBV6-5; J gene: TRBJ2-7; CDR3 protein: CASSYRDSSSYEQYF; CDR3 DNA: TGTGCCAGCAGTTACAGGGATTCCTCCTCCTACGAGCAGTACTTC
CDR3 length: 18; D gene: -; clone size: -; V gene: TRBV4-1; J gene: TRBJ1-1; CDR3 protein: CASSHQFTGGPRNTEAFF; CDR3 DNA: TGCGCCAGCAGCCATCAATTTACGGGGGGACCAAGGAACACTGAAGCTTTCTTT
CDR3 length: 14; D gene: -; clone size: -; V gene: TRBV11-1; J gene: TRBJ1-1; CDR3 protein: CASSLVVGFAEAFF; CDR3 DNA: TGTGCCAGCAGCTTAGTTGTGGGTTTCGCTGAAGCTTTCTTT
CDR3 length: 10; D gene: -; clone size: -; V gene: TRBV29-1; J gene: TRBJ1-1; CDR3 protein: CSVVVREAFF; CDR3 DNA: TGCAGCGTTGTGGTCCGAGAAGCTTTCTTT
CDR3 length: 14; D gene: TRBD1; clone size: -; V gene: TRBV9; J gene: TRBJ2-1; CDR3 protein: CASSAPTGVDEQFF; CDR3 DNA: TGTGCCAGCAGCGCCCCTACAGGGGTGGATGAGCAGTTCTTC
CDR3 length: 13; D gene: -; clone size: -; V gene: TRBV4-3; J gene: TRBJ2-3; CDR3 protein: CASSQVFTDTQYF; CDR3 DNA: TGCGCCAGCAGCCAGGTCTTCACAGATACGCAGTATTTT
CDR3 length: 14; D gene: TRBD1; clone size: -; V gene: TRBV6-5; J gene: TRBJ2-7; CDR3 protein: CASSPTGEAYEQYF; CDR3 DNA: TGTGCCAGCAGTCCGACAGGGGAAGCCTACGAGCAGTACTTC
CDR3 length: 14; D gene: -; clone size: once; V gene: TRBV30; J gene: TRBJ1-4; CDR3 protein: CAWARDPDNEKLFF; CDR3 DNA: TGTGCCTGGGCCCGGGACCCTGATAATGAAAAACTGTTTTTT
CDR3 length: 10; D gene: -; clone size: -; V gene: TRBV5-1; J gene: TRBJ1-1; CDR3 protein: CASRGTEAFF; CDR3 DNA: TGCGCCAGCAGGGGTACTGAAGCTTTCTTT
CDR3 length: 16; D gene: -; clone size: once; V gene: TRBV11-2; J gene: TRBJ2-5; CDR3 protein: CASSLDQGGGLETQYF; CDR3 DNA: TGTGCCAGCAGCTTAGATCAAGGGGGAGGGCTGGAGACCCAGTACTTC
CDR3 length: 14; D gene: -; clone size: -; V gene: TRBV13; J gene: TRBJ2-1; CDR3 protein: CASSLRSPSNEQFF; CDR3 DNA: TGTGCCAGCAGCTTACGGAGCCCTAGCAATGAGCAGTTCTTC
CDR3 length: 11; D gene: -; clone size: -; V gene: TRBV7-2; J gene: TRBJ1-2; CDR3 protein: CASSYDYGYTF; CDR3 DNA: TGTGCCAGCAGCTACGACTATGGCTACACCTTC
CDR3 length: 14; D gene: TRBD1; clone size: -; V gene: TRBV11-2; J gene: TRBJ2-7; CDR3 protein: CASSLADRAYEQYF; CDR3 DNA: TGTGCCAGCAGCTTAGCGGACAGGGCCTACGAGCAGTACTTC
CDR3 length: 16; D gene: -; clone size: -; V gene: TRBV6-5; J gene: TRBJ2-7; CDR3 protein: CASSYSSGEGFYEQYF; CDR3 DNA: TGTGCCAGCAGTTACTCTTCAGGGGAGGGTTTCTACGAGCAGTACTTC
CDR3 length: 12; D gene: TRBD1; clone size: -; V gene: TRBV13; J gene: TRBJ1-1; CDR3 protein: CASSLGGGDAFF; CDR3 DNA: TGTGCCAGCAGCTTGGGAGGGGGCGACGCTTTCTTT